This T cell receptor beta chain was sequenced for a study of T cell responses to AZD1222 COVID-19 vaccine. V dropped 2 bases and J dropped 4; count of bases not matched to a gene: 5. The CDR3 totals 17 residues. CDR1 is KGHSH and CDR2 is LQKENI in the germline V gene. Sequenced by immunoSEQ multiplex PCR; TCRdb stores in-frame clones only, minus some. The table has some 120,000 clones, 92% seen once; the top ten hold 1.5% to 2%. The source of this sequence is an adult who received the AZD1222 COVID-19 vaccine. The rearrangement links TRBV18 to TRBJ1-6; TRBD1 matches at 10 bases. Sequencing used peripheral blood, obtained 28 days after the second AZD1222 dose. The CDR3, as DNA: TGTGCCAGCTCACCAGGACAGGGGGTCGTTTATAATTCACCCCTCCACTTT. Encoded protein: CASSPGQGVVYNSPLHF. Drawing the rest from reference TRBV18 and TRBJ1-6, the complete variable domain is NAGVMQNPRHLVRRRGQEARLRCSPMKGHSHVYWYRQLPEEGLKFMVYLQKENIIDESGMPKERFSAEFPKEGPSILRIQQVVRGDSAAYFCASSPGQGVVYNSPLHFGNGTRLTVT.